One and the same sample provided the 25 T cell receptor beta chains below, sequenced in a study of memory CD8 T cells in hepatitis C reinfection. Described time point: pre-reinfection, 55 to 20 weeks before reinfection detection. Sorted cells were sequenced directly ex vivo without any in vitro expansion. Repertoires were generated with immunoSEQ multiplex PCR, while TCRdb's copy carries only in-frame clones and drops some. This sample has tens of thousands of clones, with just under 90% found just once. Material for sequencing was naive CD8+ T cells sorted from blood. The receptors derive from a man aged 18 to 29 with hepatitis C virus infection.

The V call is TRBV27, the J call TRBJ2-7; the match to TRBD2 covers 11 bases. CDR3 length: 16 amino acids. J gave up 1 base and V 0 bases, and 2 bases lay outside the gene matches. CDR1 MNHEY and CDR2 SMNVEV come from the germline V gene (reference sequence). DNA for the CDR3: TGTGCCAGCAGTTTATCGGGACTAGCGGATTCCTACGAGCAGTACTTC. It encodes CASSLSGLADSYEQYF.

The chain combines TRBV4-3 with TRBJ1-1; 10 bases agree with TRBD1. This CDR3 region has 15 residues. Germline CDR1 reads LGHNA; CDR2 reads YSLEER. After removal of 3 bases from V and 5 bases from J, the junction contained 6 bases not matched to a gene. The CDR3 DNA sequence: TGCGCCAGCAGCCACAGACAGGGGGCGCGAACTGAAGCTTTCTTT. It is translated as CASSHRQGARTEAFF.

This clone was recorded a few times. The gene calls are TRBV10-3 and TRBJ2-2; D gene uncertain. V was clipped by 0 bases and J by 8 bases, with 10 bases between them. The CDR3 runs 14 residues. Germline V CDR1 and CDR2: ENHRY, SYGVKD. This CDR3 reads CAISESGAAGELFF. The CDR3 region has the DNA TGTGCCATCAGTGAGTCGGGTGCGGCAGGGGAGCTGTTTTTT.

The chain employs TRBV14 and TRBJ1-2; 8 positions match TRBD1. The CDR3 contains 14 residues. V was pared by 3 bases and J by 3 bases, with 3 bases of the junction left unmatched. Germline V gives CDR1 SGHDN, CDR2 FVKESK. CDR3: CASSQPTGDYGYTF. CDR3 DNA: TGTGCCAGCAGCCAGCCGACAGGGGACTATGGCTACACCTTC.

As regards this clone: Additional DNA sequences in this sample encode the identical CDR3. The rearrangement links TRBV9 to TRBJ2-1; 7 bases fit TRBD2. CDR3 length: 15 amino acids. Looked up from germline, CDR1 is SGDLS and CDR2 is YYNGEE. J gave up 1 base and V 0 bases, and 1 base lay outside the gene matches. CDR3 nucleotide sequence: TGTGCCAGCAGCGTAGGGGGGGGATCCTACAATGAGCAGTTCTTC. Amino acids: CASSVGGGSYNEQFF.

This sequence joins TRBV27 and TRBJ1-5, with 7 bases that match TRBD1. This CDR3 comprises 14 residues. V dropped 3 bases and J dropped 2; count of bases not matched to a gene: 1. Germline V CDR1 and CDR2: MNHEY, SMNVEV (reference sequence). For the CDR3, the DNA is TGTGCCAGCAGTTTCGGACAGGGCAATCAGCCCCAGCATTTT. Its translation is CASSFGQGNQPQHF.

The chain joins TRBV9 to TRBJ2-1, with 10 bases identical to TRBD1. CDR1 is SGDLS and CDR2 is YYNGEE in the germline V gene. The CDR3 totals 16 residues. The junction had 5 bases not matched to a gene; V was cut back by 3 bases and J by 2 bases. CDR3 in amino acids: CASSALGQGTYNEQFF. CDR3 nucleotide sequence: TGTGCCAGCAGCGCCCTGGGACAGGGGACCTACAATGAGCAGTTCTTC.

The rearrangement links TRBV10-1 to TRBJ2-3; tentative D call: TRBD1 (5 bases). V lost 2 bases and J lost 2, with 14 bases in between. Germline CDR1 is WNHNN and CDR2 is SYGVQD (reference sequence). The CDR3 covers 16 residues. This chain's CDR3 is CASSEGDAGNTDTQYF. In DNA form, the CDR3 reads TGCGCCAGCAGTGAGGGTGACGCAGGGAACACAGATACGCAGTATTTT.

The chain is built from TRBV19 and TRBJ1-1; TRBD1 might be the D (5 bases). The V gene's germline CDR1 is LNHDA and CDR2 SQIVND (reference sequence). Trimming stripped 6 bases from V and 1 base from J, with 9 bases between. The length of the CDR3 is 13 residues. CDR3 bases: TGTGCCAGTAGGCGGGACGGGAACACTGAAGCTTTCTTT. This translates into CASRRDGNTEAFF.

The V call is TRBV27, the J call TRBJ2-7, with a possible D match to TRBD2 (5 bases). Germline V lookup: CDR1 MNHEY, CDR2 SMNVEV (reference sequence). Trimming took 10 bases from V and 2 from J, leaving 12 bases between them. This CDR3 is built from 12 residues. In nucleotides, the CDR3 is TGTGCCACCGGGGTCGGACCCTACGAGCAGTACTTC. The encoded protein is CATGVGPYEQYF.

The V call is TRBV5-6, the J call TRBJ2-2; TRBD2 aligns across 13 bases. The ends lost 5 bases at V and 2 bases at J; junction bases unmatched: 3. The CDR3 totals 16 residues. Germline CDR1 is SGHDT and CDR2 is YYEEEE. This CDR3 is CASSGGLAGNTGELFF. CDR3 bases: TGTGCCAGCAGTGGGGGACTAGCGGGAAACACCGGGGAGCTGTTTTTT. Looking up the rest from reference TRBV5-6 and TRBJ2-2 gives the full variable domain: DAGVTQSPTHLIKTRGQQVTLRCSPKSGHDTVSWYQQALGQGPQFIFQYYEEEERQRGNFPDRFSGHQFPNYSSELNVNALLLGDSALYLCASSGGLAGNTGELFFGEGSRLTVL.

The V and J genes are TRBV11-2 and TRBJ2-3; weak D call: TRBD2 (6 bases). The CDR3 runs 20 residues. Trimming pared 0 bases from V and 0 bases from J, leaving 22 bases between. CDR1 is SGHAT and CDR2 is FQNNGV in the germline V gene. CDR3 nucleotide sequence: TGTGCCAGCAGCTTAGATCGGGGTGTTATACGGGGGTCCAGCACAGATACGCAGTATTTT. This translates into CASSLDRGVIRGSSTDTQYF.

This clone showed up just a few times. J is TRBJ2-7 and V is TRBV7-9, with D maybe TRBD1 (5 bases). Per the germline V gene, CDR1 is SEHNR and CDR2 is FQNEAQ (reference sequence). Trimming stripped 5 bases from V and 3 bases from J, with 8 bases between. This CDR3 region has 12 residues. The CDR3 nucleotides are TGTGCCAGCAGCCTGACAGACTACGAGCAGTACTTC. Protein product: CASSLTDYEQYF.

As regards this clone: Sequence at one end of the junction differs from germline and may be a read error. The V and J genes are TRBV11-2 and TRBJ2-5; TRBD1 aligns across 10 bases. CDR1 is SGHAT, CDR2 FQNNGV, per germline. The CDR3 is 15 residues long. The CDR3 loop reads CASSFGTGVFETQNF. CDR3 DNA: TGTGCCAGCAGCTTCGGGACAGGGGTATTCGAGACCCAGAACTTC. Filled out from reference TRBV11-2 and TRBJ2-5, the complete variable domain reads EAGVAQSPRYKIIEKRQSVAFWCNPISGHATLYWYQQILGQGPKLLIQFQNNGVVDDSQLPKDRFSAERLKGVDSTLKIQPAKLEDSAVYLCASSFGTGVFETQNFGPGTRLLVL.

The chain combines TRBV6-5 with TRBJ1-4; 7 bases fit TRBD1. Germline loops: CDR1 MNHEY, CDR2 SVGAGI. V shed 6 bases and J 4 bases; nucleotides not matched to a gene: 5. CDR3 size: 14 residues. The CDR3 nucleotides read TGTGCCAGCAGCTACAGGGGAATTAATGAAAAACTGTTTTTT. It specifies CASSYRGINEKLFF.

The CDR3 loop is CSVEDHAAGDTEAFF. In DNA, the CDR3 is TGCAGCGTTGAAGATCACGCGGCAGGGGACACTGAAGCTTTCTTT. The chain uses TRBV29-1 and TRBJ1-1, with a possible D match to TRBD1 (6 bases). CDR3 length: 15 amino acids. Germline V gives CDR1 SQVTM, CDR2 ANQGSEA. Trimming stripped 0 bases from V and 3 bases from J, with 14 bases between. Filled out from reference TRBV29-1 and TRBJ1-1, the complete variable domain reads SAVISQKPSRDICQRGTSLTIQCQVDSQVTMMFWYRQQPGQSLTLIATANQGSEATYESGFVIDKFPISRPNLTFSTLTVSNMSPEDSSIYLCSVEDHAAGDTEAFFGQGTRLTVV.

A few counts support this clone. This sequence joins TRBV13 and TRBJ2-5; D is uncertain. V lost 4 bases and J 6 bases, leaving 12 bases between the germline ends. Germline CDR1 and CDR2: PRHDT and FYEKMQ (reference sequence). CDR3 length: 13 amino acids. This chain's CDR3 is CASSSPNAKTQYF. CDR3 nucleotide sequence: TGTGCCAGCAGCTCTCCGAATGCGAAGACCCAGTACTTC.

This sequence joins TRBV4-3 and TRBJ2-1; the D gene is possibly TRBD2 (5 bases). The CDR3 covers 16 residues. CDR1 is LGHNA and CDR2 is YSLEER in the germline V gene. The V and J ends lost 0 bases and 0 bases respectively, with 9 bases between them. In nucleotides, the CDR3 is TGCGCCAGCAGCCAAGAGGACTCAAGCTCCTACAATGAGCAGTTCTTC. Amino acid sequence: CASSQEDSSSYNEQFF.

The chain combines TRBV5-6 with TRBJ1-2; TRBD1 is a possible D gene (6 bases). There are 15 residues in the CDR3. Trimming removed 4 bases at V and 0 bases at J, with 13 bases between. Germline V lookup: CDR1 SGHDT, CDR2 YYEEEE. The CDR3 DNA reads TGTGCCAGCAGCGGGTGGGACACCTCTAACTATGGCTACACCTTC. It yields the protein CASSGWDTSNYGYTF.

V usage is TRBV19 and J usage is TRBJ1-2; 8 bases agree with TRBD1. This CDR3 spans 15 amino acids. With V trimmed by 3 bases and J by 5 bases, 8 bases remained unmatched. Germline V gives CDR1 LNHDA, CDR2 SQIVND (reference sequence). The CDR3 protein is CASSISGTGPYGYTF. CDR3 bases: TGTGCCAGTAGTATCTCCGGGACAGGCCCTTATGGCTACACCTTC.

This chain links TRBV10-3 with TRBJ2-7; the match to TRBD2 covers 11 bases. The germline V gene has CDR1 ENHRY and CDR2 SYGVKD. The CDR3 contains 16 residues. J lost 2 bases, V lost 7 bases, and 10 bases had no gene match. CDR3 nucleotide sequence: TGTGCCATCAAAGGGACTAGCGGCAGCCTCCCCTACGAGCAGTACTTC. It translates to CAIKGTSGSLPYEQYF.

In the case of this clone: Other DNA sequences of this sample code for an identical CDR3. This chain connects TRBV5-1 to TRBJ2-1; D perhaps matches TRBD2 (6 bases). The CDR3 has 14 amino acids. V lost 5 bases and J 8 bases, leaving 17 bases between the germline ends. The germline CDR1 and CDR2 sequences are SGHRS and YFSETQ. The CDR3 DNA follows: TGCGCCAGCAGTTCGGGGGATTCTGGGGATGAGCAGTTCTTC. Translation: CASSSGDSGDEQFF.

This chain joins TRBV2 and TRBJ1-3, with a tentative D call TRBD1 (6 bases). CDR1 is SNHLY and CDR2 is FYNNEI in the germline V gene. There are 12 residues in the CDR3. Between the trimmed V and J ends, which lost 4 bases and 8 bases, there was a span of 9 bases. For the CDR3, the DNA is TGTGCCAGCAGTGCCAGGGGAGACACCATATATTTT. Amino acid sequence: CASSARGDTIYF.

The chain carries TRBV27 and TRBJ1-1, with D perhaps TRBD1 (6 bases). Germline CDR1 MNHEY, CDR2 SMNVEV (reference sequence). The length of the CDR3 is 15 residues. Trimming removed 2 bases from V and 6 bases from J, with 16 bases in between. CDR3 DNA sequence: TGTGCCAGCAGTTTAGCCGGGACAACTAGGCCTGAAGCTTTCTTT. This translates into CASSLAGTTRPEAFF.

The chain links TRBV10-3 to TRBJ2-3; 9 positions match TRBD2. Germline CDR1 ENHRY, CDR2 SYGVKD. The junction had 4 bases not matched to a gene; V was cut back by 3 bases and J by 0 bases. This CDR3 has 16 amino acids. The CDR3 coding sequence is TGTGCCATCAGTGACGGACTAGCGCCGAGCACAGATACGCAGTATTTT. This encodes CAISDGLAPSTDTQYF.